Below are 25 T cell receptor beta chains sequenced from a single sample in a study of shared clonotypes between healthy human individuals. The assay was immunoSEQ multiplex PCR, and TCRdb's table has in-frame clones only and misses some. The sample has over a million clones; around 78% are singletons. Sequencing was done on a sample of memory CD4+ T cells from PBMCs. This sample's subset: CD45RA-negative fraction. These receptors all come from a man between 18 and 35 years old in good health. Some clones in this sample may be carry-over from other donors' samples.

This chain joins TRBV29-1 and TRBJ1-2, with D unresolved. Germline V gene sequence: CDR1 SQVTM, CDR2 ANQGSEA. V dropped 6 bases and J dropped 3 bases, with 11 bases sitting between them. CDR3 length equals 12 residues. This chain's CDR3 is CSVQTWDYGYTF. DNA of the CDR3: TGCAGCGTCCAGACATGGGACTATGGCTACACCTTC.

The chain employs TRBV7-2 and TRBJ2-1; perhaps TRBD2 as D (6 bases). This CDR3 comprises 16 residues. The V end was cut by 5 bases, the J end by 0 bases, with 14 bases between. Germline CDR1 SGHTA, CDR2 FQGNSA. CDR3 bases: TGTGCCAGCAGCCCCGGCGGGATTACCTCCTACAATGAGCAGTTCTTC. It is translated as CASSPGGITSYNEQFF.

This chain links TRBV28 with TRBJ1-2, with 7 bases identical to TRBD1. This CDR3 region has 15 residues. Germline CDR1 reads MDHEN; CDR2 reads SYDVKM. V dropped 5 bases and J dropped 6; count of bases not matched to a gene: 12. DNA of the CDR3: TGTGCCAGCAGTCCGCGACTAGGGACAGTCGATGGCTACACCTTC. As protein: CASSPRLGTVDGYTF.

This clone was counted a few times. This chain links TRBV7-9 with TRBJ2-1, with 9 bases aligning to TRBD1. Germline loops: CDR1 SEHNR, CDR2 FQNEAQ (reference sequence). The CDR3 is 15 residues long. V lost 5 bases to trimming and J lost 8 bases; unmatched junction nucleotides: 10. CDR3 amino acids: CASSAPGQGSDEQFF. The DNA for the CDR3 is TGTGCCAGCAGCGCCCCGGGACAGGGTTCCGATGAGCAGTTCTTC. The full variable domain, completed using reference TRBV7-9 and TRBJ2-1, is DTGVSQNPRHKITKRGQNVTFRCDPISEHNRLYWYRQTLGQGPEFLTYFQNEAQLEKSRLLSDRFSAERPKGSFSTLEIQRTEQGDSAMYLCASSAPGQGSDEQFFGPGTRLTVL.

The genes are TRBV11-2 and TRBJ1-3; unclear D gene. Trimming stripped 2 bases from V and 2 bases from J, with 13 bases between. CDR1 and CDR2 (germline): SGHAT, FQNNGV. This CDR3 comprises 16 residues. Here the CDR3 DNA reads TGTGCCAGCAGCTTACTCCGTGCAGCTGCTGGAAACACCATATATTTT. Translating gives CASSLLRAAAGNTIYF.

V and J are TRBV29-1 and TRBJ1-4; 8 nucleotides line up with TRBD1. J lost 7 bases, V lost 7 bases, and 17 bases had no gene match. This CDR3 has 16 amino acids. Germline CDR1 reads SQVTM; CDR2 reads ANQGSEA. The CDR3, as DNA: TGCAGCGCCGTGGGGATGCAGGGGGCTAAGGGTGAAAAACTGTTTTTT. Translation gives CSAVGMQGAKGEKLFF.

Note on this clone: Distinct nucleotide sequences in the sample also encode this CDR3. The rearrangement uses TRBV6-5 and TRBJ1-1, with D tentatively TRBD1 (6 bases). The CDR3 spans 13 residues. The V end was cut by 6 bases, the J end by 1 base, with 9 bases between. Germline CDR1 is MNHEY and CDR2 is SVGAGI. CDR3 nucleotides: TGTGCCAGCAGGAGGACAGCGAACACTGAAGCTTTCTTT. Protein sequence: CASRRTANTEAFF.

Details on this clone: Within the sample, other DNA sequences also encode this same CDR3. CDR3 DNA: TGCGCCAGCAGCTTACAGGGGGCTGACTATGGCTACACCTTC. Encoded protein: CASSLQGADYGYTF. The chain uses TRBV5-1 and TRBJ1-2, with TRBD1 matching 9 bases. The CDR3 covers 14 residues. Trimming took 2 bases from V and 3 from J; bases not matched to a gene: 2. CDR1 is SGHRS, CDR2 YFSETQ, per germline.

About this clone: Other DNA sequences in this specimen translate into the identical CDR3. This rearrangement joins TRBV18 to TRBJ2-7; 7 bases are a match to TRBD1. The germline CDR1 and CDR2 sequences are KGHSH and LQKENI. V lost 3 bases to trimming and J lost 4 bases; unmatched junction nucleotides: 3. This CDR3 contains 13 residues. The CDR3 nucleotides are TGTGCCAGCTCACCCGGGACAGAATACGAGCAGTACTTC. It encodes CASSPGTEYEQYF.

This clone was observed a few times. V gene TRBV5-4 combines with J gene TRBJ2-2; 7 bases align to TRBD1. V shed 3 bases, J shed 2 bases, and the junction held 7 bases outside the gene matches. The CDR3 sequence is 16 residues long. Germline V gene sequence: CDR1 SGHNT, CDR2 YYREEE (reference sequence). The CDR3 nucleotides are TGTGCCAGCAGCTCCCGGGACAGTTTCAACACCGGGGAGCTGTTTTTT. Its protein is CASSSRDSFNTGELFF. Based on the CDR3 plus reference TRBV5-4 and TRBJ2-2, the full variable domain is ETGVTQSPTHLIKTRGQQVTLRCSSQSGHNTVSWYQQALGQGPQFIFQYYREEENGRGNFPPRFSGLQFPNYSSELNVNALELDDSALYLCASSSRDSFNTGELFFGEGSRLTVL.

This clone appeared a few times. The J gene is TRBJ2-3, the V gene TRBV6-5; D not resolved. Trimming took off 0 bases at V and 1 base at J, with 8 bases between the two ends. The CDR3 sequence is 15 residues long. Per the germline V gene, CDR1 is MNHEY and CDR2 is SVGAGI. CDR3 residues: CASSYSSQGTDTQYF. CDR3 in DNA: TGTGCCAGCAGTTACTCGTCTCAGGGCACAGATACGCAGTATTTT.

This clone was recorded once. The chain carries TRBV6-6 and TRBJ1-3; a weak D match, TRBD1 (6 bases). V lost 2 bases and J lost 0, with 8 bases in between. The CDR3 covers 15 residues. The germline V gene has CDR1 MNHNY and CDR2 SVGAGI (reference sequence). The CDR3 region has the DNA TGTGCCAGCAGTTACCGGACAGTCTCTGGAAACACCATATATTTT. It translates to CASSYRTVSGNTIYF.

This chain connects TRBV25-1 to TRBJ1-6, with a weak D call TRBD1 (5 bases). Germline V gene sequence: CDR1 MGHDK, CDR2 SYGVNS. The V gene lost 3 bases and the J gene lost 4 bases, with 10 bases spanning the gap. The CDR3 loop spans 15 amino acids. Here the CDR3 reads CASSEQGQYNSPLHF. Here the CDR3 DNA reads TGTGCCAGCAGTGAGCAGGGCCAATATAATTCACCCCTCCACTTT.

As regards this clone: Given a far larger clone just one base away, this is likely a sequencing read error. The J gene is TRBJ2-7, the V gene TRBV28; a weak D match, TRBD2 (6 bases). This CDR3 comprises 14 residues. CDR1 is MDHEN, CDR2 SYDVKM, per germline. CDR3 region: CVSSYAGFSYEQYF. CDR3 sequence (DNA): TGTGTCAGCAGTTATGCGGGATTCTCCTACGAGCAGTACTTC.

The genes are TRBV7-2 and TRBJ1-1; D is undetermined. CDR1 SGHTA and CDR2 FQGNSA come from the germline V gene. V was clipped by 2 bases and J by 1 base, with 14 bases between them. The CDR3 sequence is 16 residues long. CDR3 in DNA: TGTGCCAGCAGCTTATTTAGGTGGGTTGGGAACACTGAAGCTTTCTTT. Translating it yields CASSLFRWVGNTEAFF.

J is TRBJ1-3 and V is TRBV6-6; 7 bases line up with TRBD1. Losses at the gene ends were 8 bases for V and 1 base for J; bases not matched to a gene: 11. This CDR3 is 16 amino acids long. CDR1 MNHNY and CDR2 SVGAGI come from the germline V gene (reference sequence). For the CDR3, the DNA is TGTGCCAGCTCTTCGGGACAGCTTTTTTCTGGAAACACCATATATTTT. This gives the protein CASSSGQLFSGNTIYF.

The rearrangement links TRBV4-1 to TRBJ2-3; tentative D call: TRBD1 (5 bases). In germline, CDR1 is MGHRA, CDR2 YSYEKL. This CDR3 is 13 amino acids long. Trimming left V 1 base short and J 5 bases short, with 7 bases between. The CDR3 sequence: CASSQAQGDTQYF. CDR3 nucleotides: TGCGCCAGCAGCCAAGCTCAGGGAGATACGCAGTATTTT.

The chain links TRBV19 to TRBJ1-1, with 7 bases matching TRBD1. This CDR3 contains 13 residues. The V segment lost 10 bases and the J segment 1 base; nucleotides outside the gene matches: 6. Germline V gives CDR1 LNHDA, CDR2 SQIVND (reference sequence). The chain's CDR3 is CATLGQRNTEAFF. The CDR3 coding sequence is TGTGCCACCCTGGGACAGAGGAACACTGAAGCTTTCTTT.

The chain recombines TRBV7-9 with TRBJ2-5; TRBD1 aligns across 7 bases. The CDR3 has 15 residues. V gave up 5 bases and J gave up 3 bases; unmatched junction bases: 9. The germline CDR1 and CDR2 sequences are SEHNR and FQNEAQ (reference sequence). This CDR3 is CASSLGDREKETQYF. The CDR3 nucleotides read TGTGCCAGCAGCCTGGGGGACAGAGAGAAAGAGACCCAGTACTTC. Full variable domain (outside the CDR3, taken from reference TRBV7-9 and TRBJ2-5): DTGVSQNPRHKITKRGQNVTFRCDPISEHNRLYWYRQTLGQGPEFLTYFQNEAQLEKSRLLSDRFSAERPKGSFSTLEIQRTEQGDSAMYLCASSLGDREKETQYFGPGTRLLVL.

V is TRBV5-6 and J is TRBJ1-1; D may be TRBD1 (6 bases). There are 16 residues in the CDR3. Germline assignment: CDR1 SGHDT and CDR2 YYEEEE. V lost 2 bases and J lost 11, with 25 bases in between. The CDR3 here is CASSFGPLGALDWAFF. DNA for the CDR3: TGTGCCAGCAGCTTCGGTCCCCTGGGGGCCTTAGATTGGGCTTTCTTT. The entire variable domain, with the rest obtained from reference TRBV5-6 and TRBJ1-1, is as follows: DAGVTQSPTHLIKTRGQQVTLRCSPKSGHDTVSWYQQALGQGPQFIFQYYEEEERQRGNFPDRFSGHQFPNYSSELNVNALLLGDSALYLCASSFGPLGALDWAFFGQGTRLTVV.

Points on this clone: Lacking the conserved final phenylalanine or tryptophan, this CDR3 likely reflects a read error. The rearrangement links TRBV2 to TRBJ1-5; 7 bases align to TRBD1. The V gene end was trimmed by 6 bases and the J gene end by 7 bases; junction bases not matched to a gene: 9. In germline, CDR1 is SNHLY, CDR2 FYNNEI. There are 14 residues in the CDR3. In DNA form, the CDR3 reads TGTGCCAGCAGCGCGACAGGGATTCGGCAGCCCCAGCATTCT. Its protein product is CASSATGIRQPQHS.

This clone showed up just once. This chain joins TRBV28 and TRBJ1-2, with TRBD1 matching over 10 bases. The J segment lost 3 bases and the V segment lost 5 bases, leaving 0 bases of the junction unmatched. CDR3 length: 13 amino acids. Germline V gene lookup returns CDR1 MDHEN and CDR2 SYDVKM. Here the CDR3 reads CASSGTGDYGYTF. Here the CDR3 DNA reads TGTGCCAGCAGTGGGACAGGGGACTATGGCTACACCTTC.

This clone was counted between two and nine times. Other DNA sequences of this sample code for an identical CDR3. The V gene is TRBV11-3, the J gene TRBJ2-1; D might be TRBD2 (5 bases). V was trimmed by 3 bases and J by 0 bases, leaving 6 bases between them. CDR3 size: 14 residues. CDR1 is SGHNT, CDR2 YENEEA, per germline. The DNA for the CDR3 is TGTGCCAGCAGCTTGGAGGACTCCTACAATGAGCAGTTCTTC. Amino acid sequence: CASSLEDSYNEQFF.

Turning to this clone: At one boundary the junction diverges from the germline segment, which might be a read error. The V and J genes are TRBV5-1 and TRBJ2-7; TRBD1 is a possible D gene (6 bases). CDR3 length equals 15 residues. Germline CDR1 and CDR2: SGHRS and YFSETQ. The CDR3 is CASSPTYTPAGDRDF. CDR3 nucleotides: TGCGCCAGCAGCCCAACATACACGCCGGCAGGGGATAGGGACTTC.

V gene TRBV11-2 combines with J gene TRBJ2-7, with TRBD2 matching over 11 bases. Germline CDR1 reads SGHAT; CDR2 reads FQNNGV. J gave up 2 bases and V 5 bases, and 8 bases lay outside the gene matches. The CDR3 contains 16 residues. The CDR3 nucleotides are TGTGCCAGCAGCGAGAGGACTAGCGGGTTTCCCTACGAGCAGTACTTC. This codes for CASSERTSGFPYEQYF.